Each of the 18 T cell receptor beta chains below was sequenced from the same sample in a study of Graves' ophthalmopathy and Graves' hyperthyroidism (dated by TCRdb to about 2018). The reads were generated on an Illumina HiSeq 2000. TCR beta CDR3 regions were amplified from RNA transcripts for repertoire sequencing. The first round of RT-PCR was done with HTBI primers and the Qiagen OneStep RT-PCR kit, and was followed by a second round of multiplex PCR, then size selection and purification. In-frame beta chains were kept once TCRdb had trimmed the public reads at Q25 with fastp and called clones with MiXCR. Each entry is one CDR3 protein sequence, shown with its most common DNA and genes. The sample table lists approximately 1.2 million distinct CDR3 sequences, about 36% of them with a count of one. The ten largest clones represent over 8.5% of the sample. Material: peripheral blood or thyroid tissue (not recorded which). These TCRs come from an adult man with Graves' hyperthyroidism.

This chain links TRBV12-3 or TRBV12-4 with TRBJ2-2, with D unresolved. Between the trimmed V and J ends, which lost 7 bases and 7 bases, there was a span of 13 bases. CDR3 length: 13 amino acids. DNA for the CDR3: TGTGCCAGCACCCCCGTAGTAGTCGGGGAGCTGTTTTTT. It is translated as CASTPVVVGELFF.

The rearrangement links TRBV29-1 to TRBJ2-7; D is unclear. V lost 6 bases and J lost 0, with 12 bases in between. Per germline, CDR1 SQVTM and CDR2 ANQGSEA. CDR3 length equals 13 residues. The CDR3 reads CSVRHSGSYEQYF. The CDR3 coding sequence is TGCAGCGTCCGACACTCGGGCTCCTACGAGCAGTACTTC.

About this clonotype: One end of the junction varies from germline; a read error may be responsible. The chain carries TRBV11-2 and TRBJ2-5; no definite D call. The CDR3 is 13 residues long. Germline CDR1 reads SGHAT; CDR2 reads FQNNGV. The CDR3: CASTRSVQEAQYF. The CDR3 nucleotides are TGTGCCAGCACCCGATCGGTCCAAGAGGCCCAGTACTTC.

A few counts support this clonotype. The rearrangement joins TRBV7-9 to TRBJ2-7; 10 bases align to TRBD1. The CDR3 loop spans 15 amino acids. The germline gives CDR1 SEHNR, CDR2 FQNEAQ (reference sequence). The junction had 5 bases not matched to a gene; V was cut back by 3 bases and J by 3 bases. CDR3 sequence reads: CASSFRQGAFYEQYF. The CDR3, as DNA: TGTGCCAGCAGCTTCCGACAGGGGGCTTTCTACGAGCAGTACTTC.

The chain links TRBV29-1 to TRBJ2-7; 8 bases fit TRBD2. Germline loops: CDR1 SQVTM, CDR2 ANQGSEA. J was trimmed by 2 bases and V by 5 bases; bases with no gene match: 8. The CDR3 extends over 14 amino acids. The CDR3 spells CSVQAGGAAYEQYF. CDR3 DNA sequence: TGCAGCGTTCAGGCGGGGGGCGCAGCCTACGAGCAGTACTTC.

In its sample, this clonotype was seen once. Germline is not matched at one junction end, which may reflect a read error. This chain connects TRBV11-2 to TRBJ2-7, with D perhaps TRBD1 or TRBD2 (5 bases each). Germline CDR1 and CDR2: SGHAT and FQNNGV. This CDR3 comprises 15 residues. DNA for the CDR3: TGTGCCAGCAGTTTAGAGGGGAATTCGAGATACGAGCAGTACTTC. As protein: CASSLEGNSRYEQYF. Combining the CDR3 with reference TRBV11-2 and TRBJ2-7 gives the whole variable domain EAGVAQSPRYKIIEKRQSVAFWCNPISGHATLYWYQQILGQGPKLLIQFQNNGVVDDSQLPKDRFSAERLKGVDSTLKIQPAKLEDSAVYLCASSLEGNSRYEQYFGPGTRLTVT.

The chain uses TRBV12-3 or TRBV12-4 and TRBJ2-7; 10 bases agree with TRBD1. This CDR3 has 14 amino acids. The trim removed 7 bases at V and 6 bases at J, leaving 9 bases unmatched. CDR3 loop: CASTAGTGAGEQYF. The CDR3 nucleotides read TGTGCCAGCACAGCCGGGACAGGGGCTGGCGAGCAGTACTTC.

This clonotype was detected many times. The rearrangement uses TRBV6-1 and TRBJ1-2, with D uncertain. Trimming shortened V by 6 bases and J by 2 bases, and 4 bases separated the two germline ends. CDR1 and CDR2 (germline): MNHNS, SASEGT. The CDR3 is made up of 11 amino acids. CDR3 sequence reads: CASSPNYGYTF. The CDR3 nucleotides read TGTGCCAGCAGCCCGAACTATGGCTACACCTTC.

About this clonotype itself: A much larger clone lies one base from this, so it may be a read error. V and J are TRBV6-6 and TRBJ1-2, with 7 bases matching TRBD1. The CDR3 totals 13 residues. Germline V gives CDR1 MNHNY, CDR2 SVGAGI (reference sequence). The CDR3 is CVSSPTGAGGYTF. The CDR3 DNA is TGTGTCAGCAGCCCAACAGGGGCCGGTGGCTACACCTTC.

V gene TRBV6-6 combines with J gene TRBJ2-7, with 9 bases aligning to TRBD1. Trimming cost V 2 bases and J 4 bases; bases outside gene matches: 6. Per the germline V gene, CDR1 is MNHNY and CDR2 is SVGAGI (reference sequence). This CDR3 has 15 amino acids. The CDR3 DNA is TGTGCCAGCAGTTACGAGGGACAGGGCTGGTACGAGCAGTACTTC. Protein product: CASSYEGQGWYEQYF.

In this sample, this clonotype turned up many times. This chain joins TRBV9 and TRBJ1-2, with TRBD1 as a possible D gene (5 bases). The CDR3 totals 14 residues. In germline, CDR1 is SGDLS, CDR2 YYNGEE. Trimming took off 4 bases at V and 7 bases at J, with 17 bases between the two ends. CDR3 protein: CASSTYTAGFGYTF. The CDR3 nucleotides read TGTGCCAGCAGCACGTATACGGCAGGGTTTGGCTACACCTTC.

This clonotype was detected many times. The V call is TRBV4-3, the J call TRBJ1-6; TRBD1 might be the D (6 bases). From germline, CDR1 is LGHNA and CDR2 YSLEER. The CDR3 covers 15 residues. Trimming took off 5 bases at V and 7 bases at J, with 15 bases between the two ends. The CDR3, as DNA: TGCGCCAGCAGCGAAGGACAGAAGGGGAATTCACCCCTCCACTTT. This sequence encodes CASSEGQKGNSPLHF.

This clonotype was counted many times. The J gene is TRBJ2-5, the V gene TRBV11-2; possible D gene TRBD1, 5 bases. This CDR3 has 16 residues. V was pared by 1 base and J by 6 bases, with 18 bases between. The germline CDR1 and CDR2 sequences are SGHAT and FQNNGV. CDR3 coding DNA: TGTGCCAGCAGCTTAGGGAATCTTCAGGGTGCGAAGACCCAGTACTTC. This codes for CASSLGNLQGAKTQYF.

The chain is built from TRBV10-3 and TRBJ2-5; D ambiguous. With 10 bases removed from V and 7 bases from J, the gap between germline ends came to 19 bases. The CDR3 extends over 13 amino acids. Germline V gene data show CDR1 as ENHRY and CDR2 as SYGVKD. This CDR3 is CASSPGSSATQYF. The CDR3 DNA is TGTGCCAGCAGCCCCGGGTCGAGTGCGACCCAGTACTTC.

This chain joins TRBV2 and TRBJ2-7, with no clear D. Trimming stripped 4 bases from V and 2 bases from J, with 18 bases between. The CDR3 totals 16 residues. Looked up from germline, CDR1 is SNHLY and CDR2 is FYNNEI. The CDR3 sequence is CASSAPDRARTYEQYF. In nucleotides, the CDR3 is TGTGCCAGCAGTGCCCCCGACCGAGCGCGGACCTACGAGCAGTACTTC.

V is TRBV7-7 and J is TRBJ2-5, with a tentative D call TRBD1 (5 bases). The V and J ends lost 5 bases and 2 bases respectively, with 15 bases between them. Germline CDR1 and CDR2: SSHAT and FNYEAQ (reference sequence). This CDR3 has 15 amino acids. This chain's CDR3 is CASSPGHINQETQYF. The CDR3 DNA sequence: TGTGCCAGCAGCCCTGGACACATAAATCAAGAGACCCAGTACTTC.

The V call is TRBV7-6, the J call TRBJ2-5; weak D call: TRBD2 (5 bases). From germline, CDR1 is SGHVS and CDR2 FNYEAQ. The CDR3 runs 16 residues. V lost 3 bases to trimming and J lost 0 bases, with 14 bases between them. For the CDR3, the DNA is TGTGCCAGCAGCTTGGATCCCCGGGGAAACCAAGAGACCCAGTACTTC. It yields the protein CASSLDPRGNQETQYF.

The chain uses TRBV7-2 and TRBJ2-7; TRBD1 aligns across 9 bases. V shed 5 bases, J shed 6 bases, and the junction held 8 bases outside the gene matches. The CDR3 has 14 residues. Germline V lookup: CDR1 SGHTA, CDR2 FQGNSA. The CDR3 here is CASSTTGQGREQYF. CDR3 sequence (DNA): TGTGCCAGCAGCACCACGGGACAGGGTCGCGAGCAGTACTTC.